This is a list of T cell receptor beta chains from one sample in a study of blood T cell repertoires in COVID-19. The protocol was immunoSEQ multiplex PCR, while the TCRdb copy is restricted to in-frame clones and leaves out a portion. The profile shows 200,000 to 250,000 clones, under 90% of them singletons. Sequencing was done on a sample of peripheral blood. Receptors originate from a woman older than 75 with COVID-19, enrolled during active disease. Both conserved end residues are part of each CDR3. Each record gives: V gene, D gene, J gene, CDR3 DNA, CDR3 protein. A D gene is named only where the DNA matches it firmly.

V: TRBV11-2; D: .; J: TRBJ1-6; DNA: TGTGCCAGCAGCTTAGTCCCCCAGGCGTCTGGACAGCCTAATTCACCCCTCCACTTT; CDR3: CASSLVPQASGQPNSPLHF
V: TRBV5-1; D: TRBD1; J: TRBJ1-6; DNA: TGCGCCAGCAGCGCCAAAGCCGGGACAGCCGTCGGTTCACCCCTCCACTTT; CDR3: CASSAKAGTAVGSPLHF
V: TRBV6-6; D: .; J: TRBJ1-1; DNA: TGTGCCAGCAGTCCCCTAGGGGGGGCGAACACTGAAGCTTTCTTT; CDR3: CASSPLGGANTEAFF
V: TRBV29-1; D: .; J: TRBJ1-2; DNA: TGCAGCGTCCAAAGGGGGTACTATGGCTACACCTTC; CDR3: CSVQRGYYGYTF
V: TRBV4-1; D: TRBD1; J: TRBJ1-2; DNA: TGCGCCAGCAGCCTCGGACAGGGAAACTATGGCTACACCTTC; CDR3: CASSLGQGNYGYTF
V: TRBV9; D: TRBD2; J: TRBJ2-3; DNA: TGTGCCAGCAGCGGTCGGAGACTAGCGGCCACAGATACGCAGTATTTT; CDR3: CASSGRRLAATDTQYF
V: TRBV19; D: .; J: TRBJ1-2; DNA: TGTGCCAGTAGTATAGAGCCCAGGGGCTATGGCTACACCTTC; CDR3: CASSIEPRGYGYTF
V: TRBV7-3; D: .; J: TRBJ1-2; DNA: TGTGCCAGCAGCGCTACACAGGGCAGCTATGGCTACACCTTC; CDR3: CASSATQGSYGYTF
V: TRBV6-5; D: TRBD1; J: TRBJ1-6; DNA: TGTGCCAGCTTACAGGGGGCAGGGACTCATTCACCCCTCCACTTT; CDR3: CASLQGAGTHSPLHF
V: TRBV6-1; D: .; J: TRBJ2-6; DNA: TGTGCCAGCAGTGAACCCTGGCTAGCCACCTCTGGGGCCAACGTCCTGACTTTC; CDR3: CASSEPWLATSGANVLTF